This T cell receptor beta chain was identified during a study of CD8 T cells in ankylosing spondylitis. Making the TCR beta libraries involved quantitative 5'-RACE with molecular barcodes. MiXCR was run by TCRdb on the 5' RACE reads, yielding one entry per CDR3 protein. Among about 150,000 distinct CDR3 sequences listed, under 55% were seen once. Between the trimmed V and J ends, which lost 4 bases and 0 bases, there was a span of 21 bases. The CDR3 is 18 amino acids. CDR1 SGHAT and CDR2 FQDESV come from the germline V gene (reference sequence). This clonotype was seen more than once but under ten times. Antigen specificity is unknown. Study-level findings and limits: Peripheral blood held disease-linked clones only at relatively low frequency, and these were CD8+. Clones tied to disease were said to be significantly enriched in matched ankylosing spondylitis synovial fluid.

This TCR came from a male donor with ankylosing spondylitis. The sample consisted of synovial fluid, either unsorted or a sorted T cell fraction (not recorded which). The rearrangement links TRBV11-1 to TRBJ1-1; D is ambiguous. The CDR3 spells CASSSTGQASFMNTEAFF. The DNA for the CDR3 is TGTGCCAGCAGCTCCACTGGGCAGGCGTCCTTCATGAACACTGAAGCTTTCTTT.